This T cell receptor (beta chain) originates from a study of T cells in Graves' hyperthyroidism and ophthalmopathy. Study findings and constraints: Most thyroid clonotypes with frequency above 0.001 were detected in blood.

Turning to this clonotype: What it binds is not known.

The investigators amplified TCR beta CDR3 regions from RNA transcripts. First-round RT-PCR with HTBI primers amplified the TCR CDR3 region. TCRdb itself ran the multiplex PCR reads through MiXCR, one entry per CDR3 protein. The sample carries more than 550,000 distinct CDR3 sequences, around 20% recorded once. The receptor comes from a woman aged 45-65 years with Graves' hyperthyroidism that later progressed to Graves' ophthalmopathy. Sequencing was done on a sample of blood.

The DNA for the CDR3 is TGCAGTGCTAGTTTTGGTCTTTATGGCTACACCTTC. Its protein product is CSASFGLYGYTF. This sequence joins TRBV20-1 and TRBJ1-2; D uncertain. Germline V gene sequence: CDR1 DFQATT, CDR2 SNEGSKA (reference sequence). V was trimmed by 3 bases and J by 5 bases, leaving 10 bases between them. The length of the CDR3 is 12 residues.